The 27 T cell receptor beta chains below come from one sample, sequenced in a study of spatial heterogeneity in lung cancer. Study observations and caveats: Expanded intratumoral alpha and beta TCR counts tracked tumor mutation counts.

TCRdb re-analysed the 5' RACE reads in MiXCR, keeping a single row per CDR3 protein. This sample yields about 3,100 distinct CDR3 sequences, of which about a tenth are seen a single time; about 12% belongs to the top ten. The time point here: sample taken at primary tumor resection. These receptors lack a known antigen. Sequencing was performed on lung tumor tissue, taken at surgery. The receptors originated from a male donor with early-stage non-small cell lung cancer.

By frequency in the sample, this clonotype is medium-sized. CDR3 sequence (DNA): TGTGCCTGGACGAGGGGCGGTAGCGGGCGCTCCTACGAGCAGTACTTC. As protein: CAWTRGGSGRSYEQYF. This chain links TRBV30 with TRBJ2-7; 7 nucleotides line up with TRBD2. The CDR3 loop spans 16 amino acids. Unmatched junction bases numbered 12, after V lost 4 bases and J lost 0 bases. Germline V gene sequence: CDR1 GTSNPN, CDR2 SVGIG (reference sequence).

This clonotype is deemed medium-sized. J is TRBJ1-3 and V is TRBV6-6; 8 bases map to TRBD1. Per germline, CDR1 MNHNY and CDR2 SVGAGI (reference sequence). The CDR3 length is 15 residues. Germline trimming cut 5 bases from V and 0 bases from J; bases unmatched to any gene: 3. This CDR3 is CASSGQGISGNTIYF. The CDR3 DNA follows: TGTGCCAGCAGTGGACAGGGAATCTCTGGAAACACCATATATTTT.

In its sample, this clonotype is medium-sized. The rearrangement uses TRBV7-9 and TRBJ2-7, with D tentatively TRBD2 (6 bases). V lost 5 bases to trimming and J lost 2 bases, with 13 bases between them. The CDR3 is 14 residues long. Germline V lookup: CDR1 SEHNR, CDR2 FQNEAQ (reference sequence). Written as DNA, the CDR3 is TGTGCCAGCAGCCCCCGGGACTGGACCTACGAGCAGTACTTC. Encoded protein: CASSPRDWTYEQYF.

This clonotype qualifies as medium-sized. CDR3 residues: CASSLVMSSGYTDTQYF. The CDR3 nucleotides are TGTGCCAGCAGCTTGGTCATGTCTAGCGGGTACACAGATACGCAGTATTTT. V and J are TRBV5-4 and TRBJ2-3, with TRBD2 identical over 8 bases. The CDR3 contains 17 residues. V shed 0 bases and J 2 bases; nucleotides not matched to a gene: 8. From germline, CDR1 is SGHNT and CDR2 YYREEE (reference sequence).

The rearrangement uses TRBV11-3 and TRBJ2-1; TRBD2 agrees at 10 bases. The length of the CDR3 is 15 residues. With V trimmed by 6 bases and J by 6 bases, 8 bases remained unmatched. The V gene's germline CDR1 is SGHNT and CDR2 YENEEA. The CDR3, as DNA: TGTGCCAGCAGGCGTCTAGCGGGAGCCAGCAATGAGCAGTTCTTC. As protein: CASRRLAGASNEQFF.

This clonotype is medium-sized (0.01 to 0.1%). This sequence joins TRBV7-6 and TRBJ2-5, with 9 bases matching TRBD2. The CDR3 spans 20 residues. Trimming cost V 0 bases and J 2 bases; bases outside gene matches: 16. CDR1 SGHVS and CDR2 FNYEAQ come from the germline V gene. The chain's CDR3 is CASSLAIPGGSGRVQETQYF. CDR3 nucleotide sequence: TGTGCCAGCAGCTTAGCCATCCCCGGGGGTAGCGGGAGAGTTCAAGAGACCCAGTACTTC.

Comments on this clonotype: A much larger clone sits a single nucleotide away, making a read error possible. CDR3 DNA sequence: TGTGCCAGCAGTCTAAACAGGGGCGCAGATACGCAGTATTTT. As protein: CASSLNRGADTQYF. J is TRBJ2-3 and V is TRBV6-5; 7 bases agree with TRBD1. The CDR3 length is 14 residues. V dropped 5 bases and J dropped 4; count of bases not matched to a gene: 6. Germline V gene sequence: CDR1 MNHEY, CDR2 SVGAGI.

There are many counts of this clonotype. This chain links TRBV4-3 with TRBJ1-5, with D possibly being TRBD1 (6 bases). V gave up 3 bases and J gave up 2 bases, with 8 bases separating them. Germline V gene sequence: CDR1 LGHNA, CDR2 YSLEER. The CDR3 length is 14 residues. The CDR3 nucleotides read TGCGCCAGCAGCCAGCGGACAGGCAATCAGCCCCAGCATTTT. Residues: CASSQRTGNQPQHF.

This clonotype is classed as medium-sized (0.01 to 0.1%). The rearrangement links TRBV25-1 to TRBJ2-3; D is ambiguous. V lost 2 bases, J lost 1 base, and 4 bases lay in between. The germline V gene has CDR1 MGHDK and CDR2 SYGVNS. The length of the CDR3 is 13 residues. CDR3 DNA: TGTGCCAGCAGTGAAGCGGGCACAGATACGCAGTATTTT. Protein sequence: CASSEAGTDTQYF. Looking up the rest from reference TRBV25-1 and TRBJ2-3 gives the full variable domain: EADIYQTPRYLVIGTGKKITLECSQTMGHDKMYWYQQDPGMELHLIHYSYGVNSTEKGDLSSESTVSRIRTEHFPLTLESARPSHTSQYLCASSEAGTDTQYFGPGTRLTVL.

The V and J genes are TRBV20-1 and TRBJ1-5; TRBD1 might be the D (6 bases). The CDR3 extends over 13 amino acids. The V end lost 3 bases, the J end lost 5 bases, and 11 bases lay between the germline ends. From germline, CDR1 is DFQATT and CDR2 SNEGSKA (reference sequence). The CDR3: CSASEDRYQPQHF. The CDR3 region has the DNA TGCAGTGCTAGCGAAGACAGGTATCAGCCCCAGCATTTT.

This clonotype is judged medium-sized. This CDR3 reads CASSRGQGYLNTGELFF. In DNA, the CDR3 is TGTGCCAGCAGCCGGGGACAGGGTTATCTAAACACCGGGGAGCTGTTTTTT. The rearrangement links TRBV5-6 to TRBJ2-2, with 9 nucleotides matching TRBD1. The length of the CDR3 is 17 residues. CDR1 and CDR2 from the germline V gene are SGHDT and YYEEEE. Trimming took 4 bases from V and 2 from J; bases not matched to a gene: 9.

This clonotype is medium-sized by share. V usage is TRBV24-1 and J usage is TRBJ2-1; 7 nucleotides line up with TRBD1. CDR1 is KGHDR and CDR2 is SFDVKD in the germline V gene. The length of the CDR3 is 17 residues. After removal of 3 bases from V and 3 bases from J, the junction contained 10 bases not matched to a gene. The CDR3 nucleotides read TGTGCCACCAGTGATGCAACCGGGACAGTGATCTACAATGAGCAGTTCTTC. Translated: CATSDATGTVIYNEQFF.

This clonotype ranks as medium-sized. V and J are TRBV5-6 and TRBJ2-5, with 13 bases that match TRBD2. Germline CDR1 reads SGHDT; CDR2 reads YYEEEE. This CDR3 is 15 amino acids long. V dropped 4 bases and J dropped 2; count of bases not matched to a gene: 2. Here the CDR3 reads CASSQGLAGQETQYF. In DNA, the CDR3 is TGTGCCAGCAGCCAGGGACTAGCGGGACAAGAGACCCAGTACTTC.

This clonotype is medium-sized. This chain connects TRBV6-2 or TRBV6-3 to TRBJ1-1; D call uncertain. The V and J ends lost 2 bases and 1 base respectively, with 5 bases between them. The CDR3 runs to 13 residues. Germline V gene lookup returns CDR1 MNHEY and CDR2 SVGEGT. The CDR3 coding sequence is TGTGCCAGCAGTTACAGGTCGAACACTGAAGCTTTCTTT. Its translation is CASSYRSNTEAFF.

This clonotype is medium-sized within its sample. The V and J genes are TRBV5-6 and TRBJ2-7; 13 bases match TRBD2. Germline V gene data show CDR1 as SGHDT and CDR2 as YYEEEE. Trimming removed 4 bases from V and 2 bases from J; junction bases left unmatched: 3. CDR3 length equals 15 residues. CDR3 nucleotides: TGTGCCAGCAGCGGTGGGACTAGCGGGGCCTACGAGCAGTACTTC. Protein sequence: CASSGGTSGAYEQYF.

In regard to this clonotype: This could be a read error, since a much larger clone is one nucleotide away. V and J are TRBV20-1 and TRBJ2-1, with TRBD2 matching 7 bases. CDR3 size: 12 residues. CDR1 and CDR2 (germline): DFQATT, SNEGSKA (reference sequence). The trim removed 6 bases at V and 8 bases at J, leaving 7 bases unmatched. CDR3 in amino acids: CSAISGRDEQFF. CDR3 DNA sequence: TGCAGTGCGATTAGCGGGCGCGATGAGCAGTTCTTC.

This clonotype was recorded many times. This chain connects TRBV2 to TRBJ2-5; D might be TRBD1 (7 bases). Per germline, CDR1 SNHLY and CDR2 FYNNEI. The CDR3 consists of 15 residues. Trimming took off 4 bases at V and 4 bases at J, with 16 bases between the two ends. This CDR3 reads CASSVWLQGGETQYF. The DNA of the CDR3 is TGTGCCAGCAGTGTTTGGCTCCAGGGGGGAGAGACCCAGTACTTC.

Comments on this clonotype: Being one base from a much bigger clone, this may be a read error. The rearrangement links TRBV12-3 or TRBV12-4 to TRBJ1-5, with D tentatively TRBD1 (5 bases). The CDR3 spans 13 residues. The CDR3 sequence: CVSSFLQDQPQHF. For the CDR3, the DNA is TGTGTCAGCAGTTTCTTACAGGATCAGCCCCAGCATTTT.

The V gene is TRBV9, the J gene TRBJ2-3; no definite D call. V lost 0 bases to trimming and J lost 1 base, with 6 bases between them. CDR3 length: 14 residues. Looked up from germline, CDR1 is SGDLS and CDR2 is YYNGEE. The CDR3 spells CASSVGSGTDTQYF. DNA of the CDR3: TGTGCCAGCAGCGTAGGGTCTGGCACAGATACGCAGTATTTT.

By sample fraction, this clonotype is medium-sized. The genes are TRBV13 and TRBJ2-1; 8 bases are a match to TRBD2. Germline V gene data show CDR1 as PRHDT and CDR2 as FYEKMQ (reference sequence). This CDR3 is 15 amino acids long. V lost 4 bases and J lost 1; bases outside the gene matches: 3. CDR3 sequence: CASSYSGISYNEQFF. The DNA of the CDR3 is TGTGCCAGCAGCTATAGCGGGATATCCTACAATGAGCAGTTCTTC.

This clonotype was picked up many times. The V call is TRBV20-1, the J call TRBJ2-6; the D gene is possibly TRBD1 (6 bases). The germline CDR1 and CDR2 sequences are DFQATT and SNEGSKA (reference sequence). The CDR3 has 18 residues. V was clipped by 4 bases and J by 0 bases, with 19 bases between them. The CDR3 region has the DNA TGCAGTGCTACTAGTCAGGGGTCGTTCCTCTCTGGGGCCAACGTCCTGACTTTC. Translating gives CSATSQGSFLSGANVLTF.

Sample share makes this clonotype medium-sized. This chain links TRBV12-3 or TRBV12-4 with TRBJ2-7, with D possibly TRBD1 on 5 matching bases. The V and J ends lost 6 bases and 3 bases respectively, with 9 bases between them. The CDR3 runs 12 residues. This chain's CDR3 is CASRPDSYEQYF. The CDR3 DNA follows: TGTGCCAGCAGACCTGACAGCTACGAGCAGTACTTC.

In this sample, this clonotype is medium-sized. The chain joins TRBV6-2 or TRBV6-3 to TRBJ1-5, with 7 bases matching TRBD1. V was clipped by 0 bases and J by 0 bases; unmatched bases: 17. Germline lookup yields CDR1 MNHEY and CDR2 SVGEGT. The CDR3 extends over 21 amino acids. CDR3 residues: CASSYSLSKGWDSPSNQPQHF. CDR3 DNA: TGTGCCAGCAGTTACTCTCTTAGTAAAGGCTGGGACAGTCCTAGCAATCAGCCCCAGCATTTT.

This clonotype is labeled as medium-sized. The chain joins TRBV12-3 or TRBV12-4 to TRBJ1-1, with 8 bases identical to TRBD1. The CDR3 is 14 amino acids. Losses at the gene ends were 5 bases for V and 6 bases for J; bases not matched to a gene: 8. The DNA for the CDR3 is TGTGCCAGCAGTCTACATACAGGGGGTCCTGAAGCTTTCTTT. Its protein product is CASSLHTGGPEAFF.

V is TRBV7-9 and J is TRBJ1-5; D is ambiguous. With 1 base removed from V and 4 bases from J, the gap between germline ends came to 8 bases. The CDR3 sequence is 14 residues long. Germline V gene data show CDR1 as SEHNR and CDR2 as FQNEAQ (reference sequence). The CDR3 DNA is TGTGCCAGCAGCTTAGGTGGGCGGAATCAGCCCCAGCATTTT. Residues: CASSLGGRNQPQHF.

This clonotype is medium-sized by share. The chain links TRBV6-6 to TRBJ2-6; tentatively, D is TRBD1 (5 bases). Germline-derived CDR1 and CDR2 are MNHNY and SVGAGI (reference sequence). CDR3 length: 15 amino acids. Written as DNA, the CDR3 is TGTGCAGCGTACAGGAATCAAGCTGGGGCCAACGTCCTGACTTTC. Amino acid sequence: CAAYRNQAGANVLTF.

V gene TRBV5-1 combines with J gene TRBJ2-1; 10 bases agree with TRBD1. Germline-derived CDR1 and CDR2 are SGHRS and YFSETQ. Unmatched junction bases numbered 6, after V lost 7 bases and J lost 5 bases. The CDR3 spans 14 residues. The CDR3 sequence is CASVPGQGHNEQFF. The DNA for the CDR3 is TGCGCCAGCGTGCCGGGACAGGGGCACAATGAGCAGTTCTTC.